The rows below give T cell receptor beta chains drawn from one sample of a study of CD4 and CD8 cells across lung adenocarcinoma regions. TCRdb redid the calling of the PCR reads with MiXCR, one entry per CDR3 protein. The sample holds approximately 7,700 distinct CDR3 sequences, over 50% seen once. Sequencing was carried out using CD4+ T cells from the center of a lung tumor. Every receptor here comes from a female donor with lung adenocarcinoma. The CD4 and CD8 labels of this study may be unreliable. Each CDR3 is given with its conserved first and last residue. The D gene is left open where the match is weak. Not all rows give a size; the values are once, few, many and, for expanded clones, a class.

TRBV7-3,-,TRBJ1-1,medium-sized,CASSLGGWTEAFF,TGTGCCAGCAGCTTAGGTGGATGGACTGAAGCTTTCTTT
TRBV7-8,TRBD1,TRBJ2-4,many,CASSLGQGDLNIQYF,TGTGCCAGCAGCTTAGGGCAGGGGGATTTGAACATTCAGTACTTC
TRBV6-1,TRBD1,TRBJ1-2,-,CASSIDRGYGYTF,TGTGCCAGCAGCATCGACAGGGGCTATGGCTACACCTTC
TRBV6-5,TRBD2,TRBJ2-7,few,CASSLLTSGMNEQYF,TGTGCCAGCAGTTTGTTGACTAGCGGGATGAACGAGCAGTACTTC
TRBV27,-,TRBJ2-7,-,CASSLNYGGYEQYF,TGTGCCAGCAGTTTAAATTATGGGGGTTACGAGCAGTACTTC
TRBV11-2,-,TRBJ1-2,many,CASSLGGAAPYGYTF,TGTGCCAGCAGCTTAGGGGGGGCCGCACCCTATGGCTACACCTTC
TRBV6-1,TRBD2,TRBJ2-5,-,CASRDRTSGGETQYF,TGTGCCAGCAGGGATAGGACTAGCGGTGGAGAGACCCAGTACTTC
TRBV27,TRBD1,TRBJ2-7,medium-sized,CASSLLGQGNSYEQYF,TGTGCCAGCAGTTTATTGGGACAGGGGAATTCGTACGAGCAGTACTTC
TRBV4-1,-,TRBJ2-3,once,CASSQAMSNDEQFF,TGCGCCAGCAGCCAAGCAATGAGCAACGATGAGCAGTTCTTT
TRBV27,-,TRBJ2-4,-,CATTHRGGEGDIQYF,TGTGCCACCACCCACCGGGGCGGGGAAGGAGACATCCAGTACTTC
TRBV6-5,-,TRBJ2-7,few,CASSFKGEQYF,TGTGCCAGCAGTTTTAAGGGTGAGCAGTACTTC
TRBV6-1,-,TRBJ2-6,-,CATGPRHSGANVLTF,TGTGCCACGGGTCCCAGACACTCTGGGGCCAACGTCCTGACTTTC